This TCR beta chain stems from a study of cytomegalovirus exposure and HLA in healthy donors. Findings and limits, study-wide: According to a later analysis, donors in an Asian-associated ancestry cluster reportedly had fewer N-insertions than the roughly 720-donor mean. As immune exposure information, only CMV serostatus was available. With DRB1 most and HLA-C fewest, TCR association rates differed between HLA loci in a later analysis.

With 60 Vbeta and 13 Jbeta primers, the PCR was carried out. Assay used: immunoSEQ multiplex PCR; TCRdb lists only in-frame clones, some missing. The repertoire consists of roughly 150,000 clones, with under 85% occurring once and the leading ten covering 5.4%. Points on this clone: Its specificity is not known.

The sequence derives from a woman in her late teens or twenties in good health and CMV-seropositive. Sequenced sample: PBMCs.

CDR3 amino acids: CASSRRLRDRENYGYTF. The CDR3 bases are TGTGCCAGCAGCCGGCGCCTCCGGGACAGAGAGAACTATGGCTACACCTTC. The V and J genes are TRBV11-2 and TRBJ1-2; TRBD1 agrees at 7 bases. The CDR3 totals 17 residues. Per germline, CDR1 SGHAT and CDR2 FQNNGV. The ends lost 5 bases at V and 2 bases at J; junction bases unmatched: 14. The full variable domain, its missing parts supplied by reference TRBV11-2 and TRBJ1-2, is EAGVAQSPRYKIIEKRQSVAFWCNPISGHATLYWYQQILGQGPKLLIQFQNNGVVDDSQLPKDRFSAERLKGVDSTLKIQPAKLEDSAVYLCASSRRLRDRENYGYTFGSGTRLTVV.